The TCR beta chain described here comes from a study of blood T cell repertoires in COVID-19. The V gene end was trimmed by 3 bases and the J gene end by 2 bases; junction bases not matched to a gene: 6. This CDR3 is 15 amino acids long. Germline V gene data show CDR1 as PRHDT and CDR2 as FYEKMQ (reference sequence). Method: immunoSEQ multiplex PCR; TCRdb's copy keeps in-frame clones and lacks some. Among about 70,000 clones listed, more than 75% were seen once. The V gene is TRBV13, the J gene TRBJ1-2, with 7 bases identical to TRBD1. The source is a young woman with acute or convalescent COVID-19. What was sequenced was peripheral blood. CDR3 amino acids: CASSFSDRRNYGYTF. CDR3 in DNA: TGTGCCAGCAGCTTCTCGGACAGGAGGAACTATGGCTACACCTTC.